The 18 T cell receptor beta chains below all came from one sample that was sequenced in a study of blood T cell repertoires in COVID-19. Some clones are missing from TCRdb's copy, which holds only in-frame ones; the method was immunoSEQ multiplex PCR. The sample yields around 60,000 clones, about 87% seen once. Sequences were obtained from peripheral blood. These receptors originate from a human donor with active COVID-19. The donor label of this sample is uncertain.

The chain carries TRBV18 and TRBJ2-4, with TRBD1 identical over 8 bases. This CDR3 has 13 amino acids. Germline CDR1 KGHSH, CDR2 LQKENI. V shed 3 bases and J 8 bases; nucleotides not matched to a gene: 3. CDR3 amino acids: CASSPDREDIQYF. The CDR3 DNA sequence: TGTGCCAGCTCACCGGACAGGGAGGACATTCAGTACTTC.

The chain has TRBV7-8 and TRBJ1-1; D call uncertain. The V gene lost 1 base and the J gene lost 8 bases, with 11 bases spanning the gap. Germline lookup yields CDR1 SGHVS and CDR2 FQNEAQ. The CDR3 loop spans 13 amino acids. DNA for the CDR3: TGTGCCAGCAGCTTAGTTTTGGGGAGGGAAGCTTTCTTT. Translating it yields CASSLVLGREAFF. Full variable domain (missing parts from reference TRBV7-8 and TRBJ1-1): GAGVSQSPRYKVAKRGQDVALRCDPISGHVSLFWYQQALGQGPEFLTYFQNEAQLDKSGLPSDRFFAERPEGSVSTLKIQRTQQEDSAVYLCASSLVLGREAFFGQGTRLTVV.

This chain joins TRBV7-6 and TRBJ2-1; 12 nucleotides agree with TRBD2. Germline values: CDR1 SGHVS, CDR2 FNYEAQ. V was pared by 5 bases and J by 7 bases, with 12 bases of the junction left unmatched. The CDR3 runs 17 residues. This CDR3 reads CASSPRLAGEVGNEQFF. CDR3 sequence (DNA): TGTGCCAGCAGCCCACGACTAGCGGGAGAGGTGGGGAATGAGCAGTTCTTC.

This sequence joins TRBV29-1 and TRBJ2-1; tentatively, D is TRBD1 (5 bases). CDR3 length equals 11 residues. Germline V gives CDR1 SQVTM, CDR2 ANQGSEA. For the CDR3, the DNA is TGCCTCGCGGCAGGGTACGGTGAGCAGTTCTTC. As protein: CLAAGYGEQFF.

This clone was seen only once. The chain combines TRBV7-8 with TRBJ1-4; a possible D gene is TRBD1 (6 bases). The CDR3 is 15 residues long. Germline V gene data show CDR1 as SGHVS and CDR2 as FQNEAQ. With 1 base removed from V and 4 bases from J, the gap between germline ends came to 10 bases. The CDR3 bases are TGTGCCAGCAGCTTAGGACAGGAAGTTAATGAAAAACTGTTTTTT. Translation: CASSLGQEVNEKLFF.

The rearrangement joins TRBV27 to TRBJ1-1, with 8 bases lining up with TRBD1. V trimming: 4 bases; J trimming: 5 bases; junction bases outside the gene matches: 15. This CDR3 spans 17 amino acids. CDR1 MNHEY and CDR2 SMNVEV come from the germline V gene (reference sequence). The CDR3 loop is CASSWGRGRLRKTEAFF. DNA of the CDR3: TGTGCCAGCAGTTGGGGCAGGGGGCGATTAAGGAAGACTGAAGCTTTCTTT.

The chain couples TRBV7-2 to TRBJ2-3; 8 bases map to TRBD1. J gave up 6 bases and V 5 bases, and 4 bases lay outside the gene matches. CDR1 and CDR2 (germline): SGHTA, FQGNSA. This CDR3 comprises 13 residues. CDR3 sequence reads: CASSVQGGDTQYF. The CDR3 DNA reads TGTGCCAGCAGCGTACAGGGGGGCGATACGCAGTATTTT.

This chain links TRBV19 with TRBJ2-4; 8 bases map to TRBD1. The CDR3 extends over 16 amino acids. Germline CDR1 and CDR2: LNHDA and SQIVND (reference sequence). V was pared by 2 bases and J by 1 base, with 4 bases of the junction left unmatched. CDR3: CASSIQGALAKNIQYF. The CDR3, as DNA: TGTGCCAGTAGTATACAGGGGGCTTTGGCCAAAAACATTCAGTACTTC.

J is TRBJ2-2 and V is TRBV11-2; 9 bases fit TRBD2. V was pared by 0 bases and J by 1 base, with 12 bases of the junction left unmatched. The CDR3 runs 20 residues. The germline CDR1 and CDR2 sequences are SGHAT and FQNNGV. CDR3 loop: CASSLDKRGVLPLNTGELFF. Here the CDR3 DNA reads TGTGCCAGCAGCTTAGATAAGCGGGGGGTCTTACCTTTGAACACCGGGGAGCTGTTTTTT.

The genes are TRBV6-5 and TRBJ1-4; possible D gene TRBD1, 6 bases. V lost 6 bases and J 5 bases, leaving 13 bases between the germline ends. Germline assignment: CDR1 MNHEY and CDR2 SVGAGI. This CDR3 has 14 amino acids. The CDR3 DNA reads as TGTGCCAGCAGCCCCACAGGGATCAATGAAAAACTGTTTTTT. This encodes CASSPTGINEKLFF.

The chain has TRBV4-2 and TRBJ2-3, with D hard to call. CDR1 is LGHNA, CDR2 YNFKEQ, per germline. CDR3 size: 17 residues. V was pared by 1 base and J by 0 bases, with 14 bases between. CDR3 protein: CASSQVASAASTDTQYF. The DNA of the CDR3 is TGTGCCAGCAGCCAAGTTGCCTCGGCGGCTAGCACAGATACGCAGTATTTT.

V is TRBV9 and J is TRBJ2-3; D gene unclear. The CDR3 length is 16 residues. Germline V gene data show CDR1 as SGDLS and CDR2 as YYNGEE. The V and J ends lost 0 bases and 2 bases respectively, with 13 bases between them. The CDR3, as DNA: TGTGCCAGCAGCGTAGCCGACTCCTCTTACACAGATACGCAGTATTTT. It codes for CASSVADSSYTDTQYF.

The chain has TRBV21-1 and TRBJ2-1; TRBD1, the table's D call, was not compared with the DNA. TRBV21-1 is given as a pseudogene. The length of the CDR3 is 13 residues. CDR3: CASTNQTDNEQFF. The CDR3 DNA is TGTGCCAGCACTAACCAGACAGACAATGAGCAGTTCTTC.

This chain uses TRBV30 with TRBJ2-3, with 12 positions matching TRBD2. V lost 0 bases and J lost 2; bases outside the gene matches: 3. The CDR3 extends over 16 amino acids. CDR1 GTSNPN and CDR2 SVGIG come from the germline V gene (reference sequence). Written as DNA, the CDR3 is TGTGCCTGGAGTGTTCTAGCGGGGGGGTCCACAGATACGCAGTATTTT. Residues: CAWSVLAGGSTDTQYF.

This clone was counted between two and nine times. The chain carries TRBV4-1 and TRBJ1-2; 7 bases are shared with TRBD1. The CDR3 contains 16 residues. Trimming removed 0 bases from V and 0 bases from J; junction bases left unmatched: 4. Per the germline V gene, CDR1 is MGHRA and CDR2 is YSYEKL. CDR3 sequence: CASSQDPGTANYGYTF. DNA for the CDR3: TGCGCCAGCAGCCAAGATCCTGGGACAGCTAACTATGGCTACACCTTC.

This chain uses TRBV7-2 with TRBJ1-5, with D perhaps matching TRBD1 (5 bases). CDR1 and CDR2 (germline): SGHTA, FQGNSA. V was cut by 1 base and J by 6 bases, with 13 bases left in between. The CDR3 consists of 15 residues. CDR3 sequence (DNA): TGTGCCAGCAGCTTAGACGGGGGTCGGGTTCAGCCCCAGCATTTT. This codes for CASSLDGGRVQPQHF.

The chain carries TRBV19 and TRBJ2-2, with 8 bases lining up with TRBD1. The CDR3 has 15 amino acids. Germline loops: CDR1 LNHDA, CDR2 SQIVND (reference sequence). After removal of 5 bases from V and 7 bases from J, the junction contained 9 bases not matched to a gene. CDR3 nucleotides: TGTGCCAGTAGTCCCGACAGGGGTCCGGTCGGGGAGCTGTTTTTT. Translated, it gives CASSPDRGPVGELFF.

The CDR3 is CASSSMRDRGGNEQFF. CDR3 nucleotides: TGTGCCAGCAGTTCTATGAGGGACAGGGGAGGGAATGAGCAGTTCTTC. V usage is TRBV28 and J usage is TRBJ2-1; 10 bases agree with TRBD1. The trim removed 4 bases at V and 7 bases at J, leaving 10 bases unmatched. The CDR3 loop spans 16 amino acids. Germline CDR1 and CDR2: MDHEN and SYDVKM.